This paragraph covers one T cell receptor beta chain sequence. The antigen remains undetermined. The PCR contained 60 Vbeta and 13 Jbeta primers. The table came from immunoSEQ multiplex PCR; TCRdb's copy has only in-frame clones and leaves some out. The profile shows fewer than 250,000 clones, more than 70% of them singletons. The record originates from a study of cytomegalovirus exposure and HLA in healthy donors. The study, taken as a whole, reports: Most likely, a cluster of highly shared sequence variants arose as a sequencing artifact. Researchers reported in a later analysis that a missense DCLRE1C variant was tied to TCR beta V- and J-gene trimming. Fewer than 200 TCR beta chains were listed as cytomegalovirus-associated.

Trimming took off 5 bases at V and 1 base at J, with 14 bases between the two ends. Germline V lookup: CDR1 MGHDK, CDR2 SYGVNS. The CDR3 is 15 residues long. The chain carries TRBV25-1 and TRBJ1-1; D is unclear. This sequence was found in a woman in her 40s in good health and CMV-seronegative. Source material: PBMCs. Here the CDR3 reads CASSSRLTANTEAFF. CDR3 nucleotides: TGTGCCAGCAGTTCCAGGTTAACCGCGAACACTGAAGCTTTCTTT.